A selection of T cell receptor beta chains follows, all from one sample in a study of cytomegalovirus exposure and HLA in healthy donors. The table came from immunoSEQ multiplex PCR; TCRdb's copy has only in-frame clones and leaves some out. This table holds 150,000 to 180,000 clones, 60% to 80% found once. Sequenced sample: PBMCs. The receptors derive from a young man in good health and CMV-seropositive. Each CDR3 is given with its conserved first and last residue. The order of the fields is D gene, V gene, CDR3 length, clone size, J gene, CDR3 DNA, CDR3 protein. The D gene is left open where the match is weak. Some rows mark clone size as missing; the rest say once, few, many or name a class of expanded clone.

>NA|TRBV2|14|NA|TRBJ2-7
TGTGCCAGCAGTGAAGTCACGGGGTCCTACGAGCAGTACTTC
CASSEVTGSYEQYF
>NA|TRBV28|12|NA|TRBJ1-2
TGTGCCGGACACGAAACTAACTATGGCTACACCTTC
CAGHETNYGYTF
>TRBD2|TRBV28|15|NA|TRBJ2-5
TGTGCCAGCAGTTTAGTAGCGGGAGGGCGAGAGACCCAGTACTTC
CASSLVAGGRETQYF
>TRBD2|TRBV29-1|16|once|TRBJ2-3
TGCAGCGTTGAAGACAGACTAGCGGGAGTTACAGATACGCAGTATTTT
CSVEDRLAGVTDTQYF
>NA|TRBV2|10|NA|TRBJ2-1
TGTGCCAGCAGTGTCCTTGAGCAGTTCTTC
CASSVLEQFF
>TRBD2|TRBV29-1|15|NA|TRBJ2-1
TGCAGCGTAACAACCGCCGGACTAGCCTACAATGAGCAGTTCTTC
CSVTTAGLAYNEQFF
>NA|TRBV9|16|once|TRBJ2-5
TGTGCCAGCAGTCAAAGGGGTGCTAGCGCTCAAGAGACCCAGTACTTC
CASSQRGASAQETQYF
>TRBD1|TRBV11-2|15|NA|TRBJ1-1
TGTGCCAGCAGCATCCGACAGGGCATGAACACTGAAGCTTTCTTT
CASSIRQGMNTEAFF
>TRBD1|TRBV7-9|18|few|TRBJ1-1
TGTGCCAGCAGCGCAAAGAGACAGGGGCGACACCTGAACACTGAAGCTTTCTTT
CASSAKRQGRHLNTEAFF
>TRBD2|TRBV4-1|15|few|TRBJ2-5
TGCGCCAGCAGCCAAGATGGGACTAGCCAAGAGACCCAGTACTTC
CASSQDGTSQETQYF
>NA|TRBV7-6|13|NA|TRBJ2-1
TGTGCCAGCAGCTTCGCCCCGGGCAATGAGCAGTTCTTC
CASSFAPGNEQFF
>TRBD1|TRBV28|17|NA|TRBJ2-7
TGTGCCAGCAGTTCTCCCACTCTCCGGACAGGCTCGTGGGAGCAGTACTTC
CASSSPTLRTGSWEQYF
>TRBD1|TRBV28|15|NA|TRBJ2-7
TGTGCCAGCAGCCGACCCCGGGACAGGGCCACCGTGCAGTACTTC
CASSRPRDRATVQYF
>TRBD1|TRBV5-1|14|once|TRBJ1-4
TGCGCCAGCAGCCCGAGACAGGGTGATGAAAAACTGTTTTTT
CASSPRQGDEKLFF
>TRBD2|TRBV4-2|15|NA|TRBJ2-1
TGTGCCAGCAGCCAAGAATTCGGGGGGTTCAATGAGCAGTTCTTC
CASSQEFGGFNEQFF
>TRBD1|TRBV5-1|14|NA|TRBJ2-3
TGCGCCAGCAGGGTACAGGGGCTCACAGATACGCAGTATTTT
CASRVQGLTDTQYF
>NA|TRBV19|13|NA|TRBJ1-5
TGTGCCAGTAGTATGTTCAGTGATCAGCCCCAGCATTTT
CASSMFSDQPQHF
>TRBD2|TRBV5-6|16|NA|TRBJ2-1
TGTGCCAGCAGCTTGGTCGGTCGCGGGAGTTACAATGAGCAGTTCTTC
CASSLVGRGSYNEQFF
>NA|TRBV29-1|13|NA|TRBJ1-5
TGCAGCGTTGGGAAGGACACAAATCAGCCCCAGCATTTT
CSVGKDTNQPQHF
>NA|TRBV7-9|16|NA|TRBJ2-1
TGTGCCAGCAGCCCATTCGGGACACCCCAATTCAATGAGCAGTTCTTC
CASSPFGTPQFNEQFF
>TRBD1|TRBV13|15|NA|TRBJ1-3
TGTGCCAGCAGCTCTGACAGGGTAACTGGAAACACCATATATTTT
CASSSDRVTGNTIYF
>TRBD2|TRBV27|15|NA|TRBJ2-1
TGTGCCAGCAGTTTATTTGGACTAGCCCTATTTGAGCAGTTCTTC
CASSLFGLALFEQFF
>NA|TRBV7-6|18|NA|TRBJ2-1
TGTGCCAGCAGCTTTTTAGTAACGGGCAGGGATACCTACAATGAGCAGTTCTTC
CASSFLVTGRDTYNEQFF
>TRBD1|TRBV10-3|16|NA|TRBJ1-6
TGTGCCATCAGTGTGACGTGGACAGGGACGAATTCACCCCTCCACTTT
CAISVTWTGTNSPLHF
>NA|TRBV19|15|NA|TRBJ2-7
TGTGCCAGTAGGACGGGGGTTGAGAAACCCTACGAGCAGTACTTC
CASRTGVEKPYEQYF
>TRBD1|TRBV2|18|NA|TRBJ1-5
TGTGCCAGCAGTGATCCCGTACAGGGGGGAAATAGCAATCAGCCCCAGCATTTT
CASSDPVQGGNSNQPQHF
>TRBD1|TRBV19|15|NA|TRBJ1-5
TGTGCCAGTAGTATTTCCGGGACAGGGCCTCAGCCCCAGCATTTT
CASSISGTGPQPQHF
>NA|TRBV5-6|13|NA|TRBJ2-7
TGTGCCAGCAGCATGTCCTACTCCTACGAGCAGTACTTC
CASSMSYSYEQYF
>NA|TRBV7-6|13|NA|TRBJ2-5
TGTGCCAGCAGCGCCCGACTCCAGGAGACCCAGTACTTC
CASSARLQETQYF
>NA|TRBV7-9|11|NA|TRBJ2-7
TGTGCCAGCAGCCGCTCCTACGAGCAGTACTTC
CASSRSYEQYF
>NA|TRBV7-6|14|NA|TRBJ2-7
TGTGCCAGCAGCTTAGATGACAGAAACTACGAGCAGTACTTC
CASSLDDRNYEQYF
>TRBD2|TRBV19|18|few|TRBJ2-1
TGTGCCAGTAGTATCCCGGAATTCAGCGGGAGGTTGAGTAATGAGCAGTTCTTC
CASSIPEFSGRLSNEQFF
>TRBD1|TRBV28|14|NA|TRBJ2-7
TGTGCCAGCAGTCAACCCGGGACAGGGTACGAGCAGTACTTC
CASSQPGTGYEQYF
>TRBD2|TRBV7-9|15|NA|TRBJ2-1
TGTGCCAGCAGCTACGGGACTAGCGGGAGAAATGAGCAGTTCTTC
CASSYGTSGRNEQFF
>NA|TRBV6-5|12|NA|TRBJ2-7
TGTGCCAGCAGTCAAGGGACAAACGAGCAGTACTTC
CASSQGTNEQYF
>NA|TRBV10-3|13|NA|TRBJ2-7
TGTGCCATCAGTGACGTCAGGGTCCACGAGCAGTACTTC
CAISDVRVHEQYF
>NA|TRBV10-2|14|NA|TRBJ2-5
TGCGCCAGCAGGGGGCAGGGCCTTATAGGGACCCAGTACTTC
CASRGQGLIGTQYF
>NA|TRBV5-4|14|NA|TRBJ2-6
TGTGCCAGCAGCGGTCGGGGGACGGCCAACGTCCTGACTTTC
CASSGRGTANVLTF
>TRBD2|TRBV7-8|17|NA|TRBJ2-3
TGTGCCAGCAGCTTAGTTAGGCTAGCGGGAGTCGCAAATACGCAGTATTTT
CASSLVRLAGVANTQYF
>NA|TRBV2|13|once|TRBJ1-5
TGTGCCAGCAGTGATGGGGGGTCACAGCCCCAGCATTTT
CASSDGGSQPQHF
>NA|TRBV19|14|NA|TRBJ2-3
TGTGCCAGTAGTATCCGGGTGTGGCCAGATACGCAGTATTTT
CASSIRVWPDTQYF
>NA|TRBV19|14|once|TRBJ2-3
TGTGCCAGTAGTTCCAGGGGCCTTTCTGATACGCAGTATTTT
CASSSRGLSDTQYF
>NA|TRBV10-3|13|NA|TRBJ2-7
TGTGCCATCAGTGAGTCGAGAATTTACGAGCAGTACTTC
CAISESRIYEQYF
>NA|TRBV18|12|few|TRBJ1-2
TGTGCCAGCTCCGGGGTATGGTATGGCTACACCTTC
CASSGVWYGYTF
>TRBD1|TRBV6-5|15|few|TRBJ1-1
TGTGCCAGCAGTTACTTGCAGGGGGTGAACACTGAAGCTTTCTTT
CASSYLQGVNTEAFF
>NA|TRBV28|19|NA|TRBJ2-7
TGTGCCAGCAGTTTACATCAGGCAATAGTTGGCCCGGAGGCCTACGAGCAGTACTTC
CASSLHQAIVGPEAYEQYF
>TRBD1|TRBV27|17|few|TRBJ1-1
TGTGCCAGCAGTCCCCGGGACAGGGGATTTTCGAACACTGAAGCTTTCTTT
CASSPRDRGFSNTEAFF
>TRBD2|TRBV30|13|NA|TRBJ2-7
TGTGCCTGCGGTCCGGGAGGCTCCTACGAGCAGTACTTC
CACGPGGSYEQYF
>TRBD1|TRBV19|14|once|TRBJ1-2
TGTGCCAGTAACCAACAGGGGGTTGGCTATGGCTACACCTTC
CASNQQGVGYGYTF
>NA|TRBV25-1|16|once|TRBJ2-2
TGTGCCAGCAGTGAGAGGGGGGGTTCGCGCACCGGGGAGCTGTTTTTT
CASSERGGSRTGELFF
>NA|TRBV7-9|13|NA|TRBJ1-6
TGTGCCAGCAGCTTGAACGAGTTATCACCCCTCCACTTT
CASSLNELSPLHF
>TRBD2|TRBV7-8|14|NA|TRBJ2-7
TGTGCCAGCAGCCAAAACGGGAGGATCTACGAGCAGTACTTC
CASSQNGRIYEQYF
>TRBD1|TRBV4-1|16|NA|TRBJ2-1
TGCGCCAGCAGCCCCTTCCAGGGGGACAGTAACAATGAGCAGTTCTTC
CASSPFQGDSNNEQFF
>TRBD1|TRBV4-1|16|NA|TRBJ1-4
TGCGCCAGCAGCTTCAGACAGGGGGCAACTAATGAAAAACTGTTTTTT
CASSFRQGATNEKLFF
>TRBD2|TRBV5-8|18|NA|TRBJ2-1
TGTGCCAGCAGCCCGGACGGGACTAGCGGGAGTTTCTACAATGAGCAGTTCTTC
CASSPDGTSGSFYNEQFF
>NA|TRBV27|16|once|TRBJ1-5
TGTGCCAGCAGTGGCCGGGACTCCAGCGGGAATCAGCCCCAGCATTTT
CASSGRDSSGNQPQHF
>TRBD2|TRBV6-5|15|NA|TRBJ2-1
TGTGCCAGCAGCTACCGATGGACTAGCTCGAATGAGCAGTTCTTC
CASSYRWTSSNEQFF
>TRBD2|TRBV11-2|16|NA|TRBJ2-7
TGTGCCAGCAGGGGACTAGCGGGAGGTTCCCCCTACGAGCAGTACTTC
CASRGLAGGSPYEQYF